The 21 T cell receptor beta chains below come from one sample, sequenced in a study of shared clonotypes between healthy human individuals. CD45RO-negative cells were positively selected for CCR7, leaving out terminally differentiated effector memory CD45RA+ cells. Clones were read by immunoSEQ multiplex PCR, and TCRdb kept only the in-frame ones, dropping some. This repertoire shows about 2.1 million clones, 93% found once; its top ten account for over 1.5%. Source material: naive CD8+ T cells from PBMCs. These receptors were taken from a young man in good health. Some clones in this sample may be carry-over from other donors' samples.

The chain is built from TRBV9 and TRBJ2-1; 10 bases are shared with TRBD1. CDR3 length: 18 amino acids. The germline gives CDR1 SGDLS, CDR2 YYNGEE. The ends lost 8 bases at V and 7 bases at J; junction bases unmatched: 21. The CDR3 DNA reads TGTGCCAGTTCCATAGCTGGCTTGGACAGGGGGATGACAAATGAGCAGTTCTTC. It encodes CASSIAGLDRGMTNEQFF.

J is TRBJ2-3 and V is TRBV18, with D possibly matching TRBD2 (6 bases). The CDR3 is made up of 13 amino acids. Germline CDR1 and CDR2: KGHSH and LQKENI. Trimming stripped 6 bases from V and 3 bases from J, with 10 bases between. CDR3 sequence: CASSRDRTDTQYF. CDR3 nucleotides: TGTGCCAGCTCGCGGGATAGAACAGATACGCAGTATTTT.

This chain joins TRBV27 and TRBJ2-1; a possible D gene is TRBD2 (6 bases). The germline CDR1 and CDR2 sequences are MNHEY and SMNVEV (reference sequence). This CDR3 contains 13 residues. V dropped 7 bases and J dropped 10 bases, with 17 bases sitting between them. CDR3 protein: CASTSGVVGEQFF. CDR3 DNA sequence: TGTGCCAGCACCTCGGGAGTAGTCGGCGAGCAGTTCTTC.

The chain is built from TRBV10-3 and TRBJ1-2; TRBD1 is a possible D gene (5 bases). CDR1 is ENHRY, CDR2 SYGVKD, per germline. V was shortened by 10 bases and J by 8 bases, with 23 bases between the two germline ends. The CDR3 consists of 14 residues. CDR3 sequence reads: CATSPGQVMRGYTF. The CDR3 region has the DNA TGTGCCACCTCGCCGGGGCAGGTCATGAGGGGCTACACCTTC.

The V gene is TRBV30, the J gene TRBJ2-1; 11 bases are a match to TRBD2. CDR3 length: 14 amino acids. After removal of 3 bases from V and 8 bases from J, the junction contained 6 bases not matched to a gene. Germline V gene data show CDR1 as GTSNPN and CDR2 as SVGIG (reference sequence). Written as DNA, the CDR3 is TGTGCCTGGAGGGGACTAGCGGATTGGTATGAGCAGTTCTTC. It yields the protein CAWRGLADWYEQFF. The variable domain in full, with the rest retrieved from reference TRBV30 and TRBJ2-1, is SQTIHQWPATLVQPVGSPLSLECTVEGTSNPNLYWYRQAAGRGLQLLFYSVGIGQISSEVPQNLSASRPQDRQFILSSKKLLLSDSGFYLCAWRGLADWYEQFFGPGTRLTVL.

This clone appeared a few times. The rearrangement uses TRBV19 and TRBJ1-1, with 8 nucleotides matching TRBD1. Germline V gene lookup returns CDR1 LNHDA and CDR2 SQIVND (reference sequence). V shed 10 bases and J 4 bases; nucleotides not matched to a gene: 5. The CDR3 covers 12 residues. CDR3 region: CATSRGLTEAFF. As DNA, the CDR3 is TGTGCCACTAGCAGGGGGCTCACTGAAGCTTTCTTT.

The chain links TRBV10-3 to TRBJ2-1, with TRBD2 matching over 8 bases. CDR3 length: 11 amino acids. The ends lost 6 bases at V and 8 bases at J; junction bases unmatched: 0. Germline CDR1 is ENHRY and CDR2 is SYGVKD. CDR3 sequence (DNA): TGTGCCATCAGCGGGGGGGATGAGCAGTTCTTC. It is translated as CAISGGDEQFF.

The gene calls are TRBV6-5 and TRBJ2-5; D possibly corresponds to TRBD1 (6 bases). Looked up from germline, CDR1 is MNHEY and CDR2 is SVGAGI. Between the trimmed V and J ends, which lost 4 bases and 5 bases, there was a span of 14 bases. CDR3 length equals 14 residues. The CDR3, as DNA: TGTGCCAGCAGTTTGACAGGAGTCCGGGAGACCCAGTACTTC. This sequence encodes CASSLTGVRETQYF.

The chain carries TRBV7-8 and TRBJ2-1; D may correspond to TRBD1 or TRBD2 (5 bases each). This CDR3 is built from 19 residues. V was trimmed by 2 bases and J by 3 bases, leaving 23 bases between them. Germline CDR1 SGHVS, CDR2 FQNEAQ. The CDR3 region is CASSLKALNEGPRYNEQFF. In nucleotides, the CDR3 is TGTGCCAGCAGCTTAAAAGCCCTGAACGAGGGACCCCGCTACAATGAGCAGTTCTTC. Using reference TRBV7-8 and TRBJ2-1 for the parts outside the CDR3, the full variable domain is GAGVSQSPRYKVAKRGQDVALRCDPISGHVSLFWYQQALGQGPEFLTYFQNEAQLDKSGLPSDRFFAERPEGSVSTLKIQRTQQEDSAVYLCASSLKALNEGPRYNEQFFGPGTRLTVL.

The rearrangement uses TRBV2 and TRBJ2-1; D is possibly TRBD1 or TRBD2 (6 bases each). V was cut by 2 bases and J by 5 bases, with 13 bases left in between. The CDR3 sequence is 15 residues long. From germline, CDR1 is SNHLY and CDR2 FYNNEI. CDR3 residues: CASSEWMRGDNEQFF. CDR3 DNA: TGTGCCAGCAGTGAATGGATGAGGGGGGACAATGAGCAGTTCTTC.

V gene TRBV7-8 combines with J gene TRBJ2-7; either TRBD1 or TRBD2 may supply D (5 bases each). Germline V gene sequence: CDR1 SGHVS, CDR2 FQNEAQ. CDR3 length: 16 residues. The V end was cut by 5 bases, the J end by 0 bases, with 17 bases between. The CDR3 spells CASSAYTGTSSYEQYF. CDR3 sequence (DNA): TGTGCCAGCAGCGCATACACCGGGACGTCCTCCTACGAGCAGTACTTC.

This chain links TRBV27 with TRBJ1-5; D is possibly TRBD1 (5 bases). Germline loops: CDR1 MNHEY, CDR2 SMNVEV (reference sequence). V lost 7 bases, J lost 11 bases, and 18 bases lay in between. This CDR3 contains 13 residues. CDR3 coding DNA: TGTGCCAGCAAGTCGGGCGGGTTAGGGGCCCAGCATTTT. It is translated as CASKSGGLGAQHF.

The J gene is TRBJ1-1, the V gene TRBV7-6; D unresolved. Germline CDR1 and CDR2: SGHVS and FNYEAQ. The CDR3 is 14 residues long. Trimming left V 1 base short and J 5 bases short, with 11 bases between. The CDR3 nucleotides are TGTGCCAGCAGCTTAGAACATCTTGGGACTGAAGCTTTCTTT. It is translated as CASSLEHLGTEAFF.

The chain is built from TRBV11-2 and TRBJ1-1; possibly TRBD1 for D (5 bases). This CDR3 comprises 13 residues. Germline V gives CDR1 SGHAT, CDR2 FQNNGV. V was trimmed by 5 bases and J by 8 bases, leaving 15 bases between them. CDR3 protein: CASSPIQGYEAFF. The CDR3, as DNA: TGTGCCAGCAGCCCTATCCAGGGCTACGAAGCTTTCTTT.

The rearrangement uses TRBV7-9 and TRBJ2-5, with D perhaps TRBD1 or TRBD2 (5 bases each). The germline gives CDR1 SEHNR, CDR2 FQNEAQ (reference sequence). The CDR3 spans 13 residues. Trimming removed 5 bases from V and 3 bases from J, with 10 bases in between. The DNA for the CDR3 is TGTGCCAGCAGCCGGGACCATGAAGAGACCCAGTACTTC. Protein product: CASSRDHEETQYF.

Notes on this clone: Other DNA sequences in this specimen translate into the identical CDR3. DNA of the CDR3: TGTGCCAGCAGTTTGGTCAGTAATTCACCCCTCCACTTT. This gives the protein CASSLVSNSPLHF. This sequence joins TRBV28 and TRBJ1-6; D uncertain. CDR3 size: 13 residues. Trimming took 3 bases from V and 6 from J, leaving 6 bases between them. Germline V gene data show CDR1 as MDHEN and CDR2 as SYDVKM. The full variable domain, in which reference TRBV28 and TRBJ1-6 provide the parts outside the CDR3, is DVKVTQSSRYLVKRTGEKVFLECVQDMDHENMFWYRQDPGLGLRLIYFSYDVKMKEKGDIPEGYSVSREKKERFSLILESASTNQTSMYLCASSLVSNSPLHFGNGTRLTVT.

The rearrangement links TRBV5-6 to TRBJ2-7; D gene ambiguous. V dropped 4 bases and J dropped 3 bases, with 11 bases sitting between them. The CDR3 is 13 residues long. Germline CDR1 SGHDT, CDR2 YYEEEE. Here the CDR3 DNA reads TGTGCCAGCAGCGGGTCCAGGAACTACGAGCAGTACTTC. This sequence encodes CASSGSRNYEQYF.

The chain is built from TRBV11-2 and TRBJ2-1, with unresolved D. With 5 bases removed from V and 2 bases from J, the gap between germline ends came to 13 bases. The CDR3 is 15 amino acids. CDR1 is SGHAT and CDR2 is FQNNGV in the germline V gene. The CDR3 nucleotides are TGTGCCAGCAGCCCCGTCAGTGGCCCCTACAATGAGCAGTTCTTC. Protein: CASSPVSGPYNEQFF. Variable domain in full (rest from reference TRBV11-2 and TRBJ2-1): EAGVAQSPRYKIIEKRQSVAFWCNPISGHATLYWYQQILGQGPKLLIQFQNNGVVDDSQLPKDRFSAERLKGVDSTLKIQPAKLEDSAVYLCASSPVSGPYNEQFFGPGTRLTVL.

The chain carries TRBV10-3 and TRBJ1-1; D not certain. The CDR3 has 14 residues. V lost 9 bases and J lost 3, with 17 bases in between. Germline V gene data show CDR1 as ENHRY and CDR2 as SYGVKD. The CDR3 DNA sequence: TGTGCCATTACCATTAGCCCGCATGACACTGAAGCTTTCTTT. Its protein product is CAITISPHDTEAFF.

V and J are TRBV4-3 and TRBJ2-1, with D perhaps TRBD1 (7 bases). Germline V CDR1 and CDR2: LGHNA, YSLEER. There are 15 residues in the CDR3. V gave up 4 bases and J gave up 5 bases, with 15 bases separating them. CDR3: CASSRGGAGNNEQFF. The CDR3 nucleotides are TGCGCCAGCAGCCGAGGGGGCGCGGGGAACAATGAGCAGTTCTTC.

V gene TRBV6-6 combines with J gene TRBJ1-3; D remains ambiguous. CDR1 is MNHNY and CDR2 is SVGAGI in the germline V gene (reference sequence). Trimming left V 0 bases short and J 0 bases short, with 9 bases between. The CDR3 is 16 residues long. The DNA of the CDR3 is TGTGCCAGCAGTTACTCGACTTCGGGCTCTGGAAACACCATATATTTT. Amino acids: CASSYSTSGSGNTIYF.